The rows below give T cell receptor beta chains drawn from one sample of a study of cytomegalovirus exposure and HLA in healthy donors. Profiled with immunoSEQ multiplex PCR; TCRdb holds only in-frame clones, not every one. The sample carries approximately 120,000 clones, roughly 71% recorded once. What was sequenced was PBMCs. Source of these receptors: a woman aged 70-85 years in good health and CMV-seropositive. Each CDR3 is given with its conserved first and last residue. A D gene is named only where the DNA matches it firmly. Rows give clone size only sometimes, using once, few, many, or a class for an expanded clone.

CDR3: CAISESLAGQETQYF
DNA: TGTGCCATCAGTGAGTCTCTAGCGGGGCAAGAGACCCAGTACTTC
J: TRBJ2-5
V: TRBV10-3
D: TRBD2
size: .

CDR3: CASSQVPPRTANEKLFF
DNA: TGCGCCAGCAGCCAAGTGCCTCCCAGGACAGCTAATGAAAAACTGTTTTTT
J: TRBJ1-4
V: TRBV4-1
D: .
size: few

CDR3: CASRDRGLAYTEAFF
DNA: TGCGCCAGCAGAGACAGGGGGCTGGCGTACACTGAAGCTTTCTTT
J: TRBJ1-1
V: TRBV4-1
D: TRBD1
size: .

CDR3: CASSLVDTNTGELFF
DNA: TGTGCCAGCAGCTTAGTGGACACAAACACCGGGGAGCTGTTTTTT
J: TRBJ2-2
V: TRBV7-2
D: .
size: .

CDR3: CASQRGGSPYEQYF
DNA: TGTGCCAGCCAGCGGGGGGGCTCTCCCTACGAGCAGTACTTC
J: TRBJ2-7
V: TRBV7-2
D: TRBD2
size: .

CDR3: CASSLTSGGLYNEQFF
DNA: TGTGCCAGCAGCCTGACTAGCGGGGGGTTGTACAATGAGCAGTTCTTC
J: TRBJ2-1
V: TRBV11-2
D: TRBD2
size: .

CDR3: CASRTIGTGDGYTF
DNA: TGTGCCAGCAGGACGATAGGGACAGGGGATGGCTACACCTTC
J: TRBJ1-2
V: TRBV6-5
D: TRBD1
size: .

CDR3: CASSFTTGLAGRTDTQYF
DNA: TGTGCCAGCAGCTTTACTACCGGACTAGCGGGGCGCACAGATACGCAGTATTTT
J: TRBJ2-3
V: TRBV7-8
D: TRBD2
size: .

CDR3: CASGRVEKLFF
DNA: TGTGCCAGCGGCAGGGTTGAAAAACTGTTTTTT
J: TRBJ1-4
V: TRBV6-6
D: .
size: .

CDR3: CASRPTGNSYEQYF
DNA: TGTGCCAGCAGACCCACCGGGAACTCCTACGAGCAGTACTTC
J: TRBJ2-7
V: TRBV7-3
D: .
size: .

CDR3: CASSQVGLAGDIYNEQFF
DNA: TGCGCCAGCAGCCAAGTAGGGTTAGCGGGGGACATATACAATGAGCAGTTCTTC
J: TRBJ2-1
V: TRBV4-3
D: TRBD2
size: .

CDR3: CASGGETDTQYF
DNA: TGTGCCAGCGGGGGGGAGACAGATACGCAGTATTTT
J: TRBJ2-3
V: TRBV2
D: TRBD2
size: .

CDR3: CASSLQGGDTIYF
DNA: TGTGCCAGCAGCTTACAGGGGGGAGACACCATATATTTT
J: TRBJ1-3
V: TRBV7-3
D: TRBD1
size: .

CDR3: CASSPLDYQETQYF
DNA: TGTGCCAGCTCACCTCTAGACTACCAAGAGACCCAGTACTTC
J: TRBJ2-5
V: TRBV18
D: .
size: .

CDR3: CASSLGQVNSPLHF
DNA: TGTGCCAGCAGCCTCGGACAGGTTAATTCACCCCTCCACTTT
J: TRBJ1-6
V: TRBV5-8
D: TRBD1
size: once

CDR3: CASSDSINTEAFF
DNA: TGTGCCAGCAGCGACAGCATAAACACTGAAGCTTTCTTT
J: TRBJ1-1
V: TRBV25-1
D: .
size: .

CDR3: CASSLQGQGEDTQYF
DNA: TGTGCCAGCAGCTTGCAGGGACAGGGGGAGGATACGCAGTATTTT
J: TRBJ2-3
V: TRBV5-8
D: TRBD1
size: .

CDR3: CASIPGLANQPQHF
DNA: TGTGCCAGCATTCCGGGACTAGCAAATCAGCCCCAGCATTTT
J: TRBJ1-5
V: TRBV12-1
D: .
size: .

CDR3: CAIREGQGNSPLHF
DNA: TGTGCCATCAGGGAGGGACAGGGTAATTCACCCCTCCACTTT
J: TRBJ1-6
V: TRBV10-3
D: TRBD1
size: .

CDR3: CSVRTGVKTEAFF
DNA: TGCAGCGTTCGGACAGGGGTGAAAACTGAAGCTTTCTTT
J: TRBJ1-1
V: TRBV29-1
D: TRBD1
size: .

CDR3: CAWRLPRGRRAPLHF
DNA: TGTGCCTGGAGACTCCCGCGGGGACGACGAGCACCCCTCCACTTT
J: TRBJ1-6
V: TRBV30
D: .
size: .

CDR3: CASSTGGQGRNNEQFF
DNA: TGCGCCAGCAGCACTGGCGGACAGGGGAGAAACAATGAGCAGTTCTTC
J: TRBJ2-1
V: TRBV5-1
D: TRBD1
size: once

CDR3: CASGLVGGPVDEQFF
DNA: TGTGCTAGTGGTTTGGTCGGGGGGCCGGTGGATGAGCAGTTCTTC
J: TRBJ2-1
V: TRBV12-5
D: .
size: few

CDR3: CASSWTDSTTGAQYF
DNA: TGCGCCAGCAGCTGGACGGATTCTACTACCGGGGCGCAGTATTTT
J: TRBJ2-3
V: TRBV5-1
D: .
size: .

CDR3: CAWRGDSAKNIQYF
DNA: TGTGCCTGGAGGGGGGACTCGGCCAAAAACATTCAGTACTTC
J: TRBJ2-4
V: TRBV30
D: .
size: .

CDR3: CASSRERSNQPQHF
DNA: TGTGCCTCCTCCAGGGAAAGGAGCAATCAGCCCCAGCATTTT
J: TRBJ1-5
V: TRBV6-5
D: .
size: .

CDR3: CASSWRGQAISGANVLTF
DNA: TGTGCCAGCAGCTGGCGGGGACAGGCGATCTCTGGGGCCAACGTCCTGACTTTC
J: TRBJ2-6
V: TRBV7-9
D: TRBD1
size: .

CDR3: CASRLEGYLAYMNTEAFF
DNA: TGTGCCAGCAGATTAGAAGGGTATCTAGCATATATGAACACTGAAGCTTTCTTT
J: TRBJ1-1
V: TRBV7-2
D: .
size: .

CDR3: CASSRTSASYEQYF
DNA: TGTGCCAGTAGTCGGACTAGCGCGTCCTACGAGCAGTACTTC
J: TRBJ2-7
V: TRBV19
D: TRBD2
size: once

CDR3: CASSEGPNSNQPQHF
DNA: TGTGCCAGCAGTGAAGGGCCGAATAGCAATCAGCCCCAGCATTTT
J: TRBJ1-5
V: TRBV2
D: .
size: few

CDR3: CASSLAGNEKLFF
DNA: TGCGCCAGCAGCCTTGCCGGGAATGAAAAACTGTTTTTT
J: TRBJ1-4
V: TRBV4-1
D: .
size: .

CDR3: CATNTGGRGRGYTF
DNA: TGTGCCACCAATACGGGGGGTAGAGGGCGAGGCTACACCTTC
J: TRBJ1-2
V: TRBV6-5
D: .
size: .

CDR3: CASSLQAGGRETQYF
DNA: TGTGCCAGCAGCTTGCAAGCGGGGGGGCGGGAGACCCAGTACTTC
J: TRBJ2-5
V: TRBV5-4
D: TRBD2
size: .

CDR3: CASSVALDRNYEQYF
DNA: TGTGCCAGCAGCGTAGCTCTAGACAGAAACTACGAGCAGTACTTC
J: TRBJ2-7
V: TRBV9
D: .
size: few

CDR3: CSVEWGSRYEQYF
DNA: TGCAGCGTTGAGTGGGGCAGTCGATACGAGCAGTACTTC
J: TRBJ2-7
V: TRBV29-1
D: .
size: .

CDR3: CASSLAGTGGTDTQYF
DNA: TGTGCCAGCAGCTTAGCCGGGACAGGGGGCACAGATACGCAGTATTTT
J: TRBJ2-3
V: TRBV7-9
D: TRBD1
size: .

CDR3: CASSIPNSPLHF
DNA: TGTGCCAGCTCAATTCCAAATTCACCCCTCCACTTT
J: TRBJ1-6
V: TRBV18
D: .
size: few

CDR3: CASSLEQGYEQYF
DNA: TGCGCCAGCAGCTTGGAACAGGGCTACGAGCAGTACTTC
J: TRBJ2-7
V: TRBV5-1
D: .
size: once

CDR3: CATGKQFGTSTDTQYF
DNA: TGTGCCACCGGCAAACAGTTCGGGACTAGCACAGATACGCAGTATTTT
J: TRBJ2-3
V: TRBV15
D: .
size: .

CDR3: CASSLRSGQPTDTQYF
DNA: TGCGCCAGCAGCCTCCGATCGGGACAGCCCACAGATACGCAGTATTTT
J: TRBJ2-3
V: TRBV4-1
D: TRBD1
size: .

CDR3: CASTSGTGNYEQYF
DNA: TGTGCCAGTACATCCGGGACAGGGAACTACGAGCAGTACTTC
J: TRBJ2-7
V: TRBV25-1
D: TRBD1
size: .

CDR3: CASSYQQGVGSPLHF
DNA: TGTGCCAGCAGTTACCAACAGGGGGTAGGATCACCCCTCCACTTT
J: TRBJ1-6
V: TRBV6-5
D: TRBD1
size: .

CDR3: CASSLNRGQSYGYTF
DNA: TGCGCCAGCAGCCTAAACCGCGGGCAGTCCTATGGCTACACCTTC
J: TRBJ1-2
V: TRBV4-1
D: .
size: .

CDR3: CSARDRRGLGPSNYGYTF
DNA: TGCAGCGCCCGGGACAGGAGAGGCCTGGGCCCCTCTAACTATGGCTACACCTTC
J: TRBJ1-2
V: TRBV29-1
D: TRBD1
size: .

CDR3: CAISDRGNTEAFF
DNA: TGTGCCATCAGTGATCGGGGGAACACTGAAGCTTTCTTT
J: TRBJ1-1
V: TRBV10-3
D: .
size: many

CDR3: CASSVRGTDTQYF
DNA: TGTGCCAGCAGCGTCCGGGGCACAGATACGCAGTATTTT
J: TRBJ2-3
V: TRBV9
D: .
size: .

CDR3: CASSLDRDEQYF
DNA: TGTGCCAGCAGCCTCGACAGAGACGAGCAGTACTTC
J: TRBJ2-7
V: TRBV6-1
D: .
size: .

CDR3: CASSELRTGELFF
DNA: TGTGCCAGCAGTGAACTGAGGACCGGGGAGCTGTTTTTT
J: TRBJ2-2
V: TRBV6-1
D: .
size: .

CDR3: CASGLQENTEAFF
DNA: TGCGCCAGCGGACTACAGGAGAACACTGAAGCTTTCTTT
J: TRBJ1-1
V: TRBV5-1
D: .
size: .

CDR3: CASSLEAQGIHSNQPQHF
DNA: TGTGCCAGCAGCTTAGAGGCACAGGGGATCCATAGCAATCAGCCCCAGCATTTT
J: TRBJ1-5
V: TRBV7-6
D: TRBD1
size: .

CDR3: CASSPGLAGGPRDTQYF
DNA: TGTGCCAGCAGCCCTGGACTAGCGGGGGGGCCGAGAGATACGCAGTATTTT
J: TRBJ2-3
V: TRBV14
D: TRBD2
size: .

CDR3: CASSLEGAAGELFF
DNA: TGCGCCAGCAGCTTGGAAGGAGCAGCCGGGGAGCTGTTTTTT
J: TRBJ2-2
V: TRBV5-1
D: .
size: .

CDR3: CASSLQGYDTQYF
DNA: TGTGCCAGCAGTCTACAGGGTTACGATACGCAGTATTTT
J: TRBJ2-3
V: TRBV6-5
D: .
size: .

CDR3: CASSSQGGEQFF
DNA: TGTGCCAGCAGCTCACAGGGTGGAGAGCAGTTCTTC
J: TRBJ2-1
V: TRBV5-5
D: .
size: .

CDR3: CASSMGGRGVYNEQFF
DNA: TGTGCCAGCAGCATGGGAGGGCGGGGGGTCTACAATGAGCAGTTCTTC
J: TRBJ2-1
V: TRBV5-4
D: TRBD2
size: .

CDR3: CASREQGDISGNTIYF
DNA: TGTGCCAGCAGGGAACAGGGGGATATTTCTGGAAACACCATATATTTT
J: TRBJ1-3
V: TRBV2
D: TRBD1
size: .

CDR3: CASSRVPNEQFF
DNA: TGTGCCAGCAGCCGGGTCCCCAATGAGCAGTTCTTC
J: TRBJ2-1
V: TRBV27
D: .
size: .

CDR3: CASSSTASIATGELFF
DNA: TGTGCCAGCAGTTCGACAGCTTCCATCGCAACCGGGGAGCTGTTTTTT
J: TRBJ2-2
V: TRBV27
D: .
size: .